This T cell receptor (beta chain) was recorded in a study of graft-versus-host responses after intestinal transplantation. The CDR3 runs to 13 residues. V was pared by 10 bases and J by 6 bases, with 10 bases of the junction left unmatched. The germline V gene has CDR1 LGHNT and CDR2 FRNRAP. Assay used: immunoSEQ multiplex PCR; TCRdb lists only in-frame clones, some missing. The sample has over 20,000 clones; about 92% are singletons. The source material was PBMCs, sampled roughly 270 days after intestinal transplant. The receptor was isolated from a human patient who received an intestinal transplant, so some T cells may come from the graft donor. The chain uses TRBV12-5 and TRBJ2-7; TRBD2 aligns across 9 bases. The CDR3 nucleotides read TGTGCTACTAAAGCGGGAGGCCTCTCCGAGCAGTACTTC. It yields the protein CATKAGGLSEQYF.